These 2 T cell receptor beta chains came from one sample sequenced in a study of T cell responses to AZD1222 COVID-19 vaccine. Measured with immunoSEQ multiplex PCR; TCRdb has only the in-frame clones, and not every one. The sample carries 120,000 or so clones, around 87% recorded once. The sample was peripheral blood, taken on day 0 of AZD1222 vaccination. Receptors were obtained from an adult in good health.

V usage is TRBV11-3 and J usage is TRBJ2-5; D is ambiguous. V gave up 5 bases and J gave up 2 bases, with 9 bases separating them. The CDR3 loop spans 13 amino acids. The germline CDR1 and CDR2 sequences are SGHNT and YENEEA. This chain's CDR3 is CASSRASQETQYF. Written as DNA, the CDR3 is TGTGCCAGCAGCAGAGCTTCGCAAGAGACCCAGTACTTC. Full variable domain (missing parts from reference TRBV11-3 and TRBJ2-5): EAGVVQSPRYKIIEKKQPVAFWCNPISGHNTLYWYLQNLGQGPELLIRYENEEAVDDSQLPKDRFSAERLKGVDSTLKIQPAELGDSAVYLCASSRASQETQYFGPGTRLLVL.

The chain joins TRBV9 to TRBJ2-1, with unresolved D. The germline V gene has CDR1 SGDLS and CDR2 YYNGEE. The CDR3 runs to 16 residues. With 0 bases removed from V and 10 bases from J, the gap between germline ends came to 20 bases. The chain's CDR3 is CASSVAYGSGLNEQFF. CDR3 coding DNA: TGTGCCAGCAGCGTAGCTTATGGCAGTGGGCTTAACGAGCAGTTCTTC.